A single sample gave rise to the 26 T cell receptor beta chains below, sequenced in a study of T-cell reconstitution after alpha-beta-depleted transplantation in children. Study findings and constraints: Most T-cell counts and diversity one year after the transplant came from T cells that were newly produced.

Unique molecular identifiers featured in how the TCRbeta library was prepared. In TCRdb, the PCR reads were re-called with MiXCR into one record per CDR3 protein. The sample contains around 300,000 distinct CDR3 sequences, less than 9.5% of which appear only once. Their antigens are not known. The specimen was peripheral blood, collected 360 days after TCRalphabeta/CD19-depleted stem cell transplant. Receptor source: a female patient between 2 and 15 years old who had a stem cell transplant for Fanconi anemia, so the T cells may come from the graft donor.

The chain couples TRBV5-1 to TRBJ2-1; 11 bases map to TRBD1. The CDR3 runs 16 residues. CDR1 is SGHRS and CDR2 is YFSETQ in the germline V gene. J gave up 9 bases and V 4 bases, and 12 bases lay outside the gene matches. The CDR3 protein is CASSPTGQGGGREQFF. Written as DNA, the CDR3 is TGCGCCAGCAGCCCCACGGGACAGGGGGGGGGTCGTGAGCAGTTCTTC.

J is TRBJ2-7 and V is TRBV5-1, with TRBD1 matching over 7 bases. From germline, CDR1 is SGHRS and CDR2 YFSETQ. This CDR3 spans 14 amino acids. V was clipped by 3 bases and J by 9 bases; unmatched bases: 12. CDR3 protein: CASSSGQFGEGQYF. The CDR3 nucleotides are TGCGCCAGCAGCTCGGGACAGTTTGGTGAGGGGCAGTACTTC.

This clonotype has ten or more counts. The rearrangement joins TRBV7-9 to TRBJ2-7, with D tentatively TRBD1 (5 bases). The CDR3 runs to 13 residues. From germline, CDR1 is SEHNR and CDR2 FQNEAQ (reference sequence). V was trimmed by 1 base and J by 6 bases, leaving 10 bases between them. The CDR3 is CASSLVREGEQYV. The CDR3 DNA is TGTGCCAGCAGCTTAGTCAGGGAAGGCGAGCAGTACGTC.

This clonotype was picked up many times. This chain joins TRBV7-9 and TRBJ2-7; TRBD1 aligns across 11 bases. The V gene end was trimmed by 6 bases and the J gene end by 5 bases; junction bases not matched to a gene: 3. The CDR3 length is 13 residues. The germline V gene encodes CDR1 SEHNR and CDR2 FQNEAQ (reference sequence). For the CDR3, the DNA is TGTGCCAGCAGAAGGACAGGGGGCCACGAGCAGTACTTC. Translating gives CASRRTGGHEQYF.

The chain recombines TRBV2 with TRBJ1-3; D might be TRBD1 (5 bases). The germline gives CDR1 SNHLY, CDR2 FYNNEI. The CDR3 totals 15 residues. Trimming shortened V by 6 bases and J by 0 bases, and 12 bases separated the two germline ends. Here the CDR3 reads CASSADSPSGNTIYF. The CDR3 DNA is TGTGCCAGCAGCGCAGACAGCCCCTCTGGAAACACCATATATTTT.

In this sample, this clonotype turned up a few times. The rearrangement uses TRBV28 and TRBJ2-5; the D gene is possibly TRBD1 (6 bases). The CDR3 has 12 residues. V was clipped by 10 bases and J by 6 bases, with 15 bases between them. Germline V gene sequence: CDR1 MDHEN, CDR2 SYDVKM. CDR3 sequence reads: CAIKTGLQTQYF. The CDR3 nucleotides read TGTGCCATCAAAACAGGGTTACAGACCCAGTACTTC.

The chain joins TRBV7-6 to TRBJ1-2; the D gene is possibly TRBD1 (6 bases). V gave up 1 base and J gave up 7 bases, with 10 bases separating them. The CDR3 contains 13 residues. Germline loops: CDR1 SGHVS, CDR2 FNYEAQ. This CDR3 reads CASSLGPGAGYTF. The CDR3 region has the DNA TGTGCCAGCAGCTTAGGTCCAGGGGCTGGCTACACCTTC.

This clonotype was observed a handful of times. The V call is TRBV9, the J call TRBJ2-5; no reliable D call. This CDR3 is 13 amino acids long. Trimming shortened V by 0 bases and J by 7 bases, and 10 bases separated the two germline ends. Germline V lookup: CDR1 SGDLS, CDR2 YYNGEE. The CDR3 DNA sequence: TGTGCCAGCAGCGTAGATCCAGCCGGGACCCAGTACTTC. Protein product: CASSVDPAGTQYF.

In its sample, this clonotype was seen many times. V and J are TRBV29-1 and TRBJ2-2; D gene ambiguous. Germline values: CDR1 SQVTM, CDR2 ANQGSEA. The CDR3 contains 13 residues. Trimming took off 6 bases at V and 6 bases at J, with 14 bases between the two ends. Written as DNA, the CDR3 is TGCAGCGTCCGATCTAGAGTTGCCGGGGAGCTGTTTTTT. Its translation: CSVRSRVAGELFF.

This clonotype was seen only a few times. CDR3 protein: CASSLVASGIVGELFF. The CDR3 nucleotides read TGTGCCAGCAGCTTAGTCGCTAGCGGGATAGTCGGGGAGCTGTTTTTT. The chain has TRBV11-2 and TRBJ2-2, with 9 bases that match TRBD2. Germline V gene lookup returns CDR1 SGHAT and CDR2 FQNNGV. CDR3 size: 16 residues. V lost 1 base to trimming and J lost 7 bases; unmatched junction nucleotides: 7.

This clonotype appeared a few times. V usage is TRBV7-8 and J usage is TRBJ1-2, with 10 positions matching TRBD1. Germline V gene sequence: CDR1 SGHVS, CDR2 FQNEAQ. V shed 1 base and J 6 bases; nucleotides not matched to a gene: 2. The CDR3 has 14 amino acids. CDR3 amino acids: CASSLGTGGNGYTF. CDR3 DNA: TGTGCCAGCAGCTTAGGGACAGGGGGTAATGGCTACACCTTC.

This clonotype was observed many times. V usage is TRBV7-9 and J usage is TRBJ2-3; D gene ambiguous. Germline assignment: CDR1 SEHNR and CDR2 FQNEAQ (reference sequence). The V and J ends lost 7 bases and 0 bases respectively, with 14 bases between them. The CDR3 is 15 residues long. CDR3 sequence (DNA): TGTGCCAGCACCACGGAAGCCACTAGCACAGATACGCAGTATTTT. It encodes CASTTEATSTDTQYF.

Many counts were recorded for this clonotype. The rearrangement joins TRBV20-1 to TRBJ2-1; TRBD2 agrees at 10 bases. The germline V gene encodes CDR1 DFQATT and CDR2 SNEGSKA (reference sequence). After removal of 0 bases from V and 2 bases from J, the junction contained 4 bases not matched to a gene. This CDR3 region has 16 residues. CDR3 coding DNA: TGCAGTGCTAGAGATTCAGGACTAGCGGCCTACAATGAGCAGTTCTTC. Its translation is CSARDSGLAAYNEQFF.

The chain is built from TRBV6-1 and TRBJ1-4; D gene uncertain. Trimming removed 4 bases from V and 12 bases from J, with 15 bases in between. The CDR3 runs to 13 residues. CDR1 and CDR2 (germline): MNHNS, SASEGT. The CDR3 DNA reads as TGTGCCAGCAGTGGAGGTCGGGGAGTTCAACTGTTTTTT. Protein sequence: CASSGGRGVQLFF.

This clonotype was seen at least ten times. The V gene is TRBV10-3, the J gene TRBJ2-1; D is unresolved. The CDR3 loop spans 15 amino acids. V was cut by 2 bases and J by 0 bases, with 8 bases left in between. Germline V gene data show CDR1 as ENHRY and CDR2 as SYGVKD. This CDR3 reads CAISEPGASYNEQFF. The CDR3, as DNA: TGTGCCATCAGTGAGCCCGGCGCCTCCTACAATGAGCAGTTCTTC.

This clonotype was counted at least ten times. The gene calls are TRBV7-8 and TRBJ2-1; D tentatively fits TRBD1 or TRBD2 (5 bases each). Germline V gene data show CDR1 as SGHVS and CDR2 as FQNEAQ. This CDR3 has 14 residues. Trimming pared 0 bases from V and 5 bases from J, leaving 8 bases between. The CDR3 nucleotides are TGTGCCAGCAGCTTAGCGGGGACCAACAATGAGCAGTTCTTC. As protein: CASSLAGTNNEQFF. Variable domain in full (rest from reference TRBV7-8 and TRBJ2-1): GAGVSQSPRYKVAKRGQDVALRCDPISGHVSLFWYQQALGQGPEFLTYFQNEAQLDKSGLPSDRFFAERPEGSVSTLKIQRTQQEDSAVYLCASSLAGTNNEQFFGPGTRLTVL.

This clonotype has at least ten counts. The CDR3 reads CASSTRDTQYF. DNA of the CDR3: TGTGCCAGCAGTACTAGAGATACGCAGTATTTT. The chain couples TRBV25-1 to TRBJ2-3; possible D gene TRBD2, 5 bases. V was shortened by 5 bases and J by 5 bases, with 5 bases between the two germline ends. From germline, CDR1 is MGHDK and CDR2 SYGVNS. The CDR3 is 11 residues long.

CDR3 nucleotides: TGTGCCTGGTCATTCACCAGCGGGAGTTTGCCGTTCTTC. Its protein product is CAWSFTSGSLPFF. The V gene is TRBV30, the J gene TRBJ2-1, with 8 bases that match TRBD2. Trimming removed 5 bases from V and 15 bases from J; junction bases left unmatched: 15. Germline-derived CDR1 and CDR2 are GTSNPN and SVGIG (reference sequence). The CDR3 has 13 amino acids. Full variable domain (missing parts from reference TRBV30 and TRBJ2-1): SQTIHQWPATLVQPVGSPLSLECTVEGTSNPNLYWYRQAAGRGLQLLFYSVGIGQISSEVPQNLSASRPQDRQFILSSKKLLLSDSGFYLCAWSFTSGSLPFFGPGTRLTVL.

Comments on this clonotype: Possible read error: a much larger clone is one base away. V is TRBV7-9 and J is TRBJ2-7, with TRBD1 matching over 7 bases. Germline V CDR1 and CDR2: SEHNR, FQNEAQ (reference sequence). The CDR3 extends over 14 amino acids. V trimming: 9 bases; J trimming: 7 bases; junction bases outside the gene matches: 15. This chain's CDR3 is CARSPPWTGWEQYF. In DNA, the CDR3 is TGTGCCAGGAGCCCTCCCTGGACAGGCTGGGAGCAGTACTTC.

Note on this clonotype: A much larger clone sits a single nucleotide away, making a read error possible. The chain uses TRBV29-1 and TRBJ1-2, with 7 bases lining up with TRBD1. CDR1 is SQVTM and CDR2 is ANQGSEA in the germline V gene. The CDR3 length is 15 residues. The CDR3 sequence: CSVDWTGPKNYGHTF. The DNA for the CDR3 is TGCAGCGTTGATTGGACAGGCCCAAAAAACTATGGCCACACCTTC. Looking up the rest from reference TRBV29-1 and TRBJ1-2 gives the full variable domain: SAVISQKPSRDICQRGTSLTIQCQVDSQVTMMFWYRQQPGQSLTLIATANQGSEATYESGFVIDKFPISRPNLTFSTLTVSNMSPEDSSIYLCSVDWTGPKNYGHTFGSGTRLTVV.

The genes are TRBV7-2 and TRBJ2-2, with a weak D call TRBD2 (7 bases). V was pared by 4 bases and J by 6 bases, with 12 bases between. Per the germline V gene, CDR1 is SGHTA and CDR2 is FQGNSA. The CDR3 covers 14 residues. The CDR3 spells CASSYGGLPGELFF. The CDR3 DNA reads as TGTGCCAGCAGCTACGGGGGGCTCCCCGGGGAGCTGTTTTTT.

In its sample, this clonotype was seen many times. This chain joins TRBV20-1 and TRBJ1-2, with a weak D call TRBD1 (5 bases). Trimming removed 6 bases from V and 2 bases from J, with 10 bases in between. The CDR3 has 12 residues. Germline CDR1 reads DFQATT; CDR2 reads SNEGSKA (reference sequence). CDR3 bases: TGCAGTGCCGCAGAGGGGAACTATGGCTACACCTTC. Its protein product is CSAAEGNYGYTF.

This clonotype was seen at least ten times. The chain employs TRBV7-7 and TRBJ2-2; 10 positions match TRBD1. The CDR3 consists of 16 residues. CDR1 is SSHAT, CDR2 FNYEAQ, per germline (reference sequence). The ends lost 5 bases at V and 4 bases at J; junction bases unmatched: 7. The CDR3 DNA sequence: TGTGCCAGCAGCCCTGACAGGGGGCTAGGCACCGGGGAGCTGTTTTTT. Protein: CASSPDRGLGTGELFF.

At least ten counts were recorded for this clonotype. This rearrangement joins TRBV20-1 to TRBJ2-7; 7 nucleotides align to TRBD1. CDR1 is DFQATT, CDR2 SNEGSKA, per germline (reference sequence). V trimming: 2 bases; J trimming: 7 bases; junction bases outside the gene matches: 11. The CDR3 has 14 amino acids. The CDR3 sequence is CSARMLYRGGEQYF. CDR3 nucleotide sequence: TGCAGTGCTAGAATGCTCTACAGGGGCGGGGAGCAGTACTTC.

The sample holds many counts of this clonotype. The chain joins TRBV7-3 to TRBJ2-1, with D possibly matching TRBD2 (5 bases). The V gene's germline CDR1 is SGHTA and CDR2 FQGTGA. The CDR3 extends over 13 amino acids. Trimming pared 2 bases from V and 3 bases from J, leaving 5 bases between. In nucleotides, the CDR3 is TGTGCCAGCAGCTTAGACTACTACAATGAGCAGTTCTTC. It yields the protein CASSLDYYNEQFF.

V gene TRBV5-1 combines with J gene TRBJ1-2; tentative D call: TRBD1 (5 bases). The CDR3 totals 15 residues. CDR1 SGHRS and CDR2 YFSETQ come from the germline V gene. V shed 4 bases and J shed 0 bases, with 13 bases lying between them. The CDR3 region has the DNA TGCGCCAGCAGCCTTGACAGCCTAGCTAACTATGGCTACACCTTC. This encodes CASSLDSLANYGYTF.